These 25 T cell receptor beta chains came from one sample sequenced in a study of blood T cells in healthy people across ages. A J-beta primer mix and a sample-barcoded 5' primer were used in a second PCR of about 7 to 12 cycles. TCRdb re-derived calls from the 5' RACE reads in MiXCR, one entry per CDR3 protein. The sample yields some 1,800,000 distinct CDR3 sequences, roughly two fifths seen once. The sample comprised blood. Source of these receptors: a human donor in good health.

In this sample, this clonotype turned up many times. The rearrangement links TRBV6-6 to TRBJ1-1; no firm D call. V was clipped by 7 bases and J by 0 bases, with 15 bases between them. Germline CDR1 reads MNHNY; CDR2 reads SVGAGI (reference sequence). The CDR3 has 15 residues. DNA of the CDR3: TGTGCCAGCACCTACTCGACACTGATGAACACTGAAGCTTTCTTT. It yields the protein CASTYSTLMNTEAFF.

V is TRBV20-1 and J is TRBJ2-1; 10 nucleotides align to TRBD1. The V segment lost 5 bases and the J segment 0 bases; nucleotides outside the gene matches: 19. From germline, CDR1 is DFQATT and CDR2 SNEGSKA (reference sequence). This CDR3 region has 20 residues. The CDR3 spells CSALAPGQGTAVSSYNEQFF. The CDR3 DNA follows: TGCAGTGCTCTCGCCCCGGGACAGGGGACGGCCGTGAGCTCCTACAATGAGCAGTTCTTC.

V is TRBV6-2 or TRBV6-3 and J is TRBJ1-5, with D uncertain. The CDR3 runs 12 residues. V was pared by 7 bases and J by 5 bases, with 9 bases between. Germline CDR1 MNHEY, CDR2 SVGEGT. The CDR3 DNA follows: TGTGCCAGCAAGGAGTGGCATCAGCCCCAGCATTTT. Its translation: CASKEWHQPQHF.

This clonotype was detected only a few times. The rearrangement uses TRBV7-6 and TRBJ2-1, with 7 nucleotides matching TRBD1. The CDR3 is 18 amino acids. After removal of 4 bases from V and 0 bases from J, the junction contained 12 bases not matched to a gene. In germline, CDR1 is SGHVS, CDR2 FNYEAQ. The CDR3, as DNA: TGTGCCAGCAGCTCCTCCAAGACAGGGTCCAGCTCCTACAATGAGCAGTTCTTC. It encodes CASSSSKTGSSSYNEQFF.

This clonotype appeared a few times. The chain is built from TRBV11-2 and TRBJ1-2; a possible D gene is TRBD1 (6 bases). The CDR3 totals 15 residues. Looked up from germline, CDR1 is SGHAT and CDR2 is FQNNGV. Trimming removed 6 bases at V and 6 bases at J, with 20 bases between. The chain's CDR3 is CASSTSGESPHGYTF. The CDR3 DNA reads TGTGCCAGCAGTACTTCAGGGGAATCCCCCCATGGCTACACCTTC.

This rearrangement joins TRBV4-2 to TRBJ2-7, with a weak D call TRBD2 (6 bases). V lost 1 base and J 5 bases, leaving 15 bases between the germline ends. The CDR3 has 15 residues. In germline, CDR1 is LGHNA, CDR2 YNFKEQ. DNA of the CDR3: TGTGCCAGCAGCCAAGGGGCGGGACTCGAAGACGAGCAGTACTTC. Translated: CASSQGAGLEDEQYF.

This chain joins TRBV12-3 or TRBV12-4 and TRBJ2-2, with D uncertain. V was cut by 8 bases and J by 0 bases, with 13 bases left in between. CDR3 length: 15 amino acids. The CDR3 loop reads CASDFEIPNTGELFF. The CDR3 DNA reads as TGTGCCAGCGACTTCGAGATCCCGAACACCGGGGAGCTGTTTTTT.

CDR3 loop: CASSQDRQAGISYEQYF. CDR3 DNA: TGCGCCAGCAGCCAAGATCGGCAAGCGGGGATCTCCTACGAGCAGTACTTC. The genes are TRBV4-1 and TRBJ2-7, with 7 bases lining up with TRBD2. V lost 0 bases and J lost 0; bases outside the gene matches: 8. This CDR3 contains 17 residues. Germline V gene sequence: CDR1 MGHRA, CDR2 YSYEKL.

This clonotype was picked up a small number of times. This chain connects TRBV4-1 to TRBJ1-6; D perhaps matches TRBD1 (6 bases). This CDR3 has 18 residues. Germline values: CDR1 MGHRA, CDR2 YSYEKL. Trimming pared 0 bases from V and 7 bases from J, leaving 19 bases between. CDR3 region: CASSQDEWGAALNSPLHF. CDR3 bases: TGCGCCAGCAGCCAAGATGAATGGGGGGCAGCGCTGAATTCACCCCTCCACTTT.

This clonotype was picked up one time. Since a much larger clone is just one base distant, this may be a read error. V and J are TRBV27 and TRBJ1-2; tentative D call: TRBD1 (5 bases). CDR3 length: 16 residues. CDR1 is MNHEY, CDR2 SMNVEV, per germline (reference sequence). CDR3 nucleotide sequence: TGTGCCGGCAGTTTCCTCCTCTCTGGGGACAACTATGGCTACACCTTC. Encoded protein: CAGSFLLSGDNYGYTF.

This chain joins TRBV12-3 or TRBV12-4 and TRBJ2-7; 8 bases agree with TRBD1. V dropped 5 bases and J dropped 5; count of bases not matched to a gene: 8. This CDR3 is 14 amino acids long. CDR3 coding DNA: TGTGCCAGCAGTCAGCGACAGGGGCGGGACGAGCAGTACTTC. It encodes CASSQRQGRDEQYF.

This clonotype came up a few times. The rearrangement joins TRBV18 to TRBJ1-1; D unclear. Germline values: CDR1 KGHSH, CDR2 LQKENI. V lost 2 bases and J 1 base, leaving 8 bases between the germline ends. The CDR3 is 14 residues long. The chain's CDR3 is CASSPVRQNTEAFF. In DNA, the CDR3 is TGTGCCAGCTCACCAGTCAGACAGAACACTGAAGCTTTCTTT.

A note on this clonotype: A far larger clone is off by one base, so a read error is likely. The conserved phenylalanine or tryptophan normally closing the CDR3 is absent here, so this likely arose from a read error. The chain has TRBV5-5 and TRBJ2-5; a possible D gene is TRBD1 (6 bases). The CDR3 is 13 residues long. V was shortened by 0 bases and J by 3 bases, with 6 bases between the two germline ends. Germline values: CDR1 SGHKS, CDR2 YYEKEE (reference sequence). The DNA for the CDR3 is TGTGCCAGCAGCTTGGACAGGGAAGAGACCCAGTACATC. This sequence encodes CASSLDREETQYI.

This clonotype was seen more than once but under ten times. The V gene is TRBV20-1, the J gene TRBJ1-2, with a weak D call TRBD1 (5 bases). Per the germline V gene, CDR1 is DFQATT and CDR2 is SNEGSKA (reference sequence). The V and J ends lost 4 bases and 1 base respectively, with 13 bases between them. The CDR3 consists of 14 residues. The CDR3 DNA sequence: TGCAGTGCTAAGGGACCGAGCAATAACTATGGCTACACCTTC. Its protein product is CSAKGPSNNYGYTF.

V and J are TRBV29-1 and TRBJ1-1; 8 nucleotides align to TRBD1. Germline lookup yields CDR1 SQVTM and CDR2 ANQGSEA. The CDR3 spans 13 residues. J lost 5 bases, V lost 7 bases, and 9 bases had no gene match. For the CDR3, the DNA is TGCAGCGATGTCAGGGGGCCGTGGACTGAAGCTTTCTTT. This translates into CSDVRGPWTEAFF.

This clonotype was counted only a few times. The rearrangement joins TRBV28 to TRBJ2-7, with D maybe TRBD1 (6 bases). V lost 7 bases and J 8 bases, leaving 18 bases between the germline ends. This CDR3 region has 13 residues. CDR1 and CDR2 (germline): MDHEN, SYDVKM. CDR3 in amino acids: CASNQLETGKQYF. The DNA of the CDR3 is TGTGCCAGCAACCAATTAGAGACAGGAAAGCAGTACTTC. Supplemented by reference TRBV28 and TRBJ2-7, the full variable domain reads DVKVTQSSRYLVKRTGEKVFLECVQDMDHENMFWYRQDPGLGLRLIYFSYDVKMKEKGDIPEGYSVSREKKERFSLILESASTNQTSMYLCASNQLETGKQYFGPGTRLTVT.

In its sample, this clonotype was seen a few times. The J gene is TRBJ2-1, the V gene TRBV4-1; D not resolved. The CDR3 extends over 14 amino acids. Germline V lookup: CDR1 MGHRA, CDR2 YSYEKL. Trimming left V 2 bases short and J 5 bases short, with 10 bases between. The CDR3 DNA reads TGCGCCAGCAGCCAAATTGAAGTTAACAATGAGCAGTTCTTC. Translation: CASSQIEVNNEQFF.

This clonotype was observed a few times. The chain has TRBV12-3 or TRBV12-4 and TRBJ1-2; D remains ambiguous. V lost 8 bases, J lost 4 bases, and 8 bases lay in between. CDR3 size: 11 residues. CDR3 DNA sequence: TGTGCCAGCTTGGGTGTCTATGGCTACACCTTC. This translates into CASLGVYGYTF.

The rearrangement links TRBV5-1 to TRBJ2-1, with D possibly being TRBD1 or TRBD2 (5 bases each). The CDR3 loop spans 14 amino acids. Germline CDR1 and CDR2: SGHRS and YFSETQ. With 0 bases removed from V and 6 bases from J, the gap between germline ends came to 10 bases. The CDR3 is CASSLAAGTNEQFF. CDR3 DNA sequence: TGCGCCAGCAGCTTGGCGGCCGGGACCAATGAGCAGTTCTTC.

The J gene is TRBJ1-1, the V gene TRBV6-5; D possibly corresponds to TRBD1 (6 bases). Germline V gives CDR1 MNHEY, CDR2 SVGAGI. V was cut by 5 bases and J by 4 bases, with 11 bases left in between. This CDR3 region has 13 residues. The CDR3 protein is CASSRGSGTEAFF. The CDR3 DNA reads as TGTGCCAGCAGTAGGGGGTCTGGCACTGAAGCTTTCTTT.

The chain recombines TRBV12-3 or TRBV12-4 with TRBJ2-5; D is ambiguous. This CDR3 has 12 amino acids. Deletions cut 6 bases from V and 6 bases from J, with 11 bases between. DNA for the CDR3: TGTGCCAGCAGCAAGGACCCACAGACCCAGTACTTC. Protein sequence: CASSKDPQTQYF.

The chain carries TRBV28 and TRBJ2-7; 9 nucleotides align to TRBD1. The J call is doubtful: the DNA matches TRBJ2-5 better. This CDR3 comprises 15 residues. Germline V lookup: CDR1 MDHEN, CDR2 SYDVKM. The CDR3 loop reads CASSTPGTGRETQYF. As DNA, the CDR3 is TGTGCCAGCAGCACCCCCGGGACAGGGAGGGAGACCCAGTACTTC.

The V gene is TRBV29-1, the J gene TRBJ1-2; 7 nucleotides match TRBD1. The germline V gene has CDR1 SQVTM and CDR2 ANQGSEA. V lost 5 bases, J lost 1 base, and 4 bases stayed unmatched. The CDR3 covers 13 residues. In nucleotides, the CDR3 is TGCAGCGTTACCGGGACAGATAACTATGGCTACACCTTC. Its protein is CSVTGTDNYGYTF.

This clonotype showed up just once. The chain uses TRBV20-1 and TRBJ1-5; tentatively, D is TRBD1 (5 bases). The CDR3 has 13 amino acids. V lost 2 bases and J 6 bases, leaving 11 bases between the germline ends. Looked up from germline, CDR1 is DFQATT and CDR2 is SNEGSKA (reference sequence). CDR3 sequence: CSARYQGGQPQHF. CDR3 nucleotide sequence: TGCAGTGCTAGATATCAGGGCGGTCAGCCCCAGCATTTT.

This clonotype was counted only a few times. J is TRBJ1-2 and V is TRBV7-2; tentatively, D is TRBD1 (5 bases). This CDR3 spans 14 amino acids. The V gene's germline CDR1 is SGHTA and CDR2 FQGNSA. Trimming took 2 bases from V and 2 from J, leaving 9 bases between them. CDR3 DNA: TGTGCCAGCAGCTTAAATGCAGGGAACTATGGCTACACCTTC. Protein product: CASSLNAGNYGYTF. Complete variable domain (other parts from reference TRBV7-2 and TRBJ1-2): GAGVSQSPSNKVTEKGKDVELRCDPISGHTALYWYRQSLGQGLEFLIYFQGNSAPDKSGLPSDRFSAERTGGSVSTLTIQRTQQEDSAVYLCASSLNAGNYGYTFGSGTRLTVV.